The clone carrying this T cell receptor beta chain occurred a few times. Its antigen is not identified. This CDR3 comprises 14 residues. The V end was cut by 6 bases, the J end by 5 bases, with 17 bases between. The germline gives CDR1 SGHRS, CDR2 YFSETQ. The data were taken from a study of T cell repertoires in cytomegalovirus infection. Study findings and constraints: The response measured ex vivo was dominated by TCR beta clonotypes (HLA-C-restricted and CMV-specific).

A single record per CDR3 protein comes from TCRdb applying MiXCR to the reads. The data hold about 140,000 distinct CDR3 sequences, with under 8% observed a single time. The clonotype originates from a human donor in good health (CMV status not recorded). Some clones in this sample may be carry-over from other donors' samples. Material for sequencing was PBMCs. This chain connects TRBV5-1 to TRBJ1-2; D is possibly TRBD1 (6 bases). The CDR3 region has the DNA TGCGCCAGCACACTCTCTACAGGGAATTATGGCTACACCTTC. As protein: CASTLSTGNYGYTF.